The 15 T cell receptor beta chains in this list originate from one sample, sequenced in a study of T cell repertoires in cytomegalovirus infection. TCRdb fed the reads into MiXCR, producing one record per CDR3 protein. The sample records roughly 180,000 distinct CDR3 sequences, approximately 18% being singletons. The material sequenced was CD8+ T cells from PBMCs. These receptors all stem from a human donor in good health (CMV status not recorded). Some clones in this sample may be carry-over from other donors' samples.

This chain uses TRBV7-6 with TRBJ2-1, with TRBD2 matching 16 bases. Trimming cost V 5 bases and J 0 bases; bases outside gene matches: 10. The CDR3 is 20 amino acids. Germline loops: CDR1 SGHVS, CDR2 FNYEAQ. The CDR3 region is CASSTSGLAGGVSSYNEQFF. Written as DNA, the CDR3 is TGTGCCAGCAGCACCTCGGGACTAGCGGGGGGGGTGAGCTCCTACAATGAGCAGTTCTTC.

A remark on this clonotype: Possible read error: a much larger clone is one base away. V gene TRBV14 combines with J gene TRBJ1-4, with TRBD1 matching 7 bases. In germline, CDR1 is SGHDN, CDR2 FVKESK. V trimming: 6 bases; J trimming: 0 bases; junction bases outside the gene matches: 4. The CDR3 is made up of 15 amino acids. CDR3 sequence: CASRETGPTNEKLFF. CDR3 DNA sequence: TGTGCCAGCAGGGAGACAGGGCCAACTAATGAAAAACTGTTTTTT.

The V gene is TRBV7-9, the J gene TRBJ1-1; D is undetermined. The CDR3 consists of 12 residues. V lost 5 bases and J 7 bases, leaving 11 bases between the germline ends. The germline V gene encodes CDR1 SEHNR and CDR2 FQNEAQ (reference sequence). CDR3 in amino acids: CASSLDGLEAFF. The CDR3 DNA is TGTGCCAGCAGCCTGGACGGCCTTGAAGCTTTCTTT.

This clonotype was seen a few times. The V and J genes are TRBV7-8 and TRBJ2-7; D gene ambiguous. V was shortened by 4 bases and J by 0 bases, with 13 bases between the two germline ends. CDR1 is SGHVS and CDR2 is FQNEAQ in the germline V gene. The CDR3 extends over 15 amino acids. The DNA of the CDR3 is TGTGCCAGCAGCTCTAAGCATACCCTCTCCTACGAGCAGTACTTC. It specifies CASSSKHTLSYEQYF.

The V and J genes are TRBV14 and TRBJ2-1; tentative D call: TRBD1 (5 bases). CDR3 length: 17 residues. The germline V and J ends were trimmed by 7 bases and 2 bases, with 21 bases remaining between them. Germline loops: CDR1 SGHDN, CDR2 FVKESK. The CDR3 spells CASTRDDRWGPYNEQFF. CDR3 sequence (DNA): TGTGCCAGCACCAGGGATGACCGCTGGGGCCCCTACAATGAGCAGTTCTTC.

Note on this clonotype: It may be a read error: a sequence one base away is much more abundant. The chain uses TRBV7-2 and TRBJ1-6; 8 nucleotides line up with TRBD1. Trimming removed 4 bases from V and 3 bases from J; junction bases left unmatched: 8. The CDR3 length is 17 residues. The germline CDR1 and CDR2 sequences are SGHTA and FQGNSA. The CDR3 sequence: CASSSTRTGFYNSPLHF. The CDR3 nucleotides are TGTGCCAGCAGCTCAACCAGGACAGGGTTCTATAATTCACCCCTCCACTTT.

V usage is TRBV11-2 and J usage is TRBJ1-4, with 11 bases fitting TRBD1. The CDR3 runs 15 residues. Trimming cost V 5 bases and J 8 bases; bases outside gene matches: 7. Germline CDR1 is SGHAT and CDR2 is FQNNGV. The CDR3, as DNA: TGTGCCAGCAGCAGAGAGAGGACAGGGGGCGAAAAACTGTTTTTT. Amino acid sequence: CASSRERTGGEKLFF.

The V and J genes are TRBV12-3 or TRBV12-4 and TRBJ2-1; 7 bases line up with TRBD2. V shed 6 bases, J shed 4 bases, and the junction held 9 bases outside the gene matches. The CDR3 runs to 15 residues. CDR3 in DNA: TGTGCCAGCAGAAAAAGCGGGGTGGCATACAATGAGCAGTTCTTC. It specifies CASRKSGVAYNEQFF.

This clonotype was picked up a small number of times. The chain joins TRBV7-3 to TRBJ1-1, with a possible D match to TRBD1 (6 bases). The CDR3 is 14 residues long. CDR1 is SGHTA and CDR2 is FQGTGA in the germline V gene. Deletions cut 5 bases from V and 7 bases from J, with 17 bases between. The CDR3 DNA sequence: TGTGCCAGCAGCCCCACGGGCGGGGGCGTTGAAGCTTTCTTT. It yields the protein CASSPTGGGVEAFF.

This clonotype came up a few times. The chain uses TRBV6-1 and TRBJ1-6; no clear D gene. The CDR3 extends over 15 amino acids. CDR1 and CDR2 (germline): MNHNS, SASEGT. Deletions cut 2 bases from V and 9 bases from J, with 14 bases between. In DNA form, the CDR3 reads TGTGCCAGCAGTGAACTATGGGAGGGCGGTTCACCCCTCCACTTT. It yields the protein CASSELWEGGSPLHF.

This clonotype was seen only a few times. The chain couples TRBV4-3 to TRBJ2-1, with 10 bases lining up with TRBD2. CDR3 length: 18 residues. J lost 5 bases, V lost 0 bases, and 10 bases had no gene match. Germline lookup yields CDR1 LGHNA and CDR2 YSLEER. CDR3 sequence reads: CASSQDWGVGLADNEQFF. DNA of the CDR3: TGCGCCAGCAGCCAAGATTGGGGGGTAGGACTAGCGGACAATGAGCAGTTCTTC.

In its sample, this clonotype was seen many times. The V gene is TRBV12-3 or TRBV12-4, the J gene TRBJ2-1, with D possibly being TRBD2 (6 bases). The germline V and J ends were trimmed by 3 bases and 10 bases, with 10 bases remaining between them. This CDR3 is built from 12 residues. The CDR3 is CASSFGRGEQFF. The CDR3, as DNA: TGTGCCAGCAGTTTCGGACGGGGGGAGCAGTTCTTC.

This clonotype has more than one count but fewer than ten. The junction departs from germline at one end; a sequencing error may be responsible. This chain links TRBV7-8 with TRBJ2-2, with no clear D. The CDR3 covers 18 residues. Germline loops: CDR1 SGHVS, CDR2 FQNEAQ. This chain's CDR3 is CASNLEPASVTRSGELFF. The CDR3, as DNA: TGTGCCAGCAACTTAGAGCCGGCCAGCGTTACGCGAAGTGGGGAGCTGTTTTTT. The variable domain in full, with the rest retrieved from reference TRBV7-8 and TRBJ2-2, is GAGVSQSPRYKVAKRGQDVALRCDPISGHVSLFWYQQALGQGPEFLTYFQNEAQLDKSGLPSDRFFAERPEGSVSTLKIQRTQQEDSAVYLCASNLEPASVTRSGELFFGEGSRLTVL.

This chain connects TRBV20-1 to TRBJ2-1; a possible D gene is TRBD2 (6 bases). The CDR3 spans 19 residues. Trimming cost V 5 bases and J 3 bases, with 29 bases left between them. CDR1 DFQATT and CDR2 SNEGSKA come from the germline V gene (reference sequence). The CDR3 DNA reads as TGCAGTGCTCTACGGGCACCCCACCGTGGTTCCGGGGGCTACAATGAGCAGTTCTTC. This codes for CSALRAPHRGSGGYNEQFF.

The chain employs TRBV9 and TRBJ2-7, with 9 bases identical to TRBD1. Trimming at V came to 4 bases and at J to 5 bases, leaving 10 bases not matched to a gene. Germline loops: CDR1 SGDLS, CDR2 YYNGEE. The CDR3 totals 15 residues. CDR3 in amino acids: CASSPRDRVTHEQYF. CDR3 bases: TGTGCCAGCAGCCCGCGGGACAGGGTAACCCACGAGCAGTACTTC.